Listed here are 18 T cell receptor beta chains from one sample, sequenced in a study of shared clonotypes between healthy human individuals. Clones were sequenced by immunoSEQ multiplex PCR, and TCRdb holds only the in-frame ones, with some missing. The repertoire has millions of clones, less than 95% of them found once; the top ten carry 0.9% to 1.3%. Naive-designated CD8 cells lacked CD45RO, were positively enriched for CCR7, and omitted terminally differentiated effector memory CD45RA+ cells. The specimen sequenced was naive CD8+ T cells sorted from blood. Source of these receptors: a man aged 18 to 35 in good health.

This clone was detected only once. This sequence joins TRBV27 and TRBJ2-7; TRBD2 agrees at 7 bases. V was pared by 8 bases and J by 9 bases, with 7 bases of the junction left unmatched. The CDR3 loop spans 11 amino acids. Germline V gene data show CDR1 as MNHEY and CDR2 as SMNVEV (reference sequence). The CDR3 region has the DNA TGTGCCAGCTTTAATCCGGGGGGGCAGTACTTC. This sequence encodes CASFNPGGQYF.

The chain combines TRBV19 with TRBJ2-4; TRBD2 might be the D (6 bases). The CDR3 extends over 13 amino acids. The V end lost 5 bases, the J end lost 6 bases, and 11 bases lay between the germline ends. Germline loops: CDR1 LNHDA, CDR2 SQIVND (reference sequence). The CDR3 loop reads CASSHVGLNIQYF. The CDR3 nucleotides read TGTGCCAGTAGTCACGTGGGACTAAACATTCAGTACTTC.

V is TRBV5-5 and J is TRBJ1-1; D ambiguous. The CDR3 loop spans 12 amino acids. V was clipped by 4 bases and J by 0 bases, with 4 bases between them. Per germline, CDR1 SGHKS and CDR2 YYEKEE (reference sequence). Here the CDR3 reads CASSPVNTEAFF. Written as DNA, the CDR3 is TGTGCCAGCAGCCCCGTGAACACTGAAGCTTTCTTT.

This chain joins TRBV5-6 and TRBJ2-7, with D possibly being TRBD2 (6 bases). V lost 1 base and J 2 bases, leaving 16 bases between the germline ends. This CDR3 region has 16 residues. Germline assignment: CDR1 SGHDT and CDR2 YYEEEE. For the CDR3, the DNA is TGTGCCAGCAGCTTGATCACGGGAGTTTATCCCTACGAGCAGTACTTC. Translated: CASSLITGVYPYEQYF.

The rearrangement joins TRBV30 to TRBJ2-7; 7 bases fit TRBD1. Looked up from germline, CDR1 is GTSNPN and CDR2 is SVGIG (reference sequence). This CDR3 region has 18 residues. V lost 3 bases to trimming and J lost 2 bases; unmatched junction nucleotides: 19. The chain's CDR3 is CAWSAFGTAPTSTYEQYF. Here the CDR3 DNA reads TGTGCCTGGAGCGCCTTTGGGACAGCACCTACTAGTACCTACGAGCAGTACTTC.

This clone appeared a single time. The V gene is TRBV5-4, the J gene TRBJ2-2; D is undetermined. The germline CDR1 and CDR2 sequences are SGHNT and YYREEE (reference sequence). Deletions cut 7 bases from V and 8 bases from J, with 9 bases between. The CDR3 is made up of 11 amino acids. In DNA form, the CDR3 reads TGTGCCAGCGGCCCCGGGGGGGAGCTGTTTTTT. Protein product: CASGPGGELFF. The full variable domain, completed using reference TRBV5-4 and TRBJ2-2, is ETGVTQSPTHLIKTRGQQVTLRCSSQSGHNTVSWYQQALGQGPQFIFQYYREEENGRGNFPPRFSGLQFPNYSSELNVNALELDDSALYLCASGPGGELFFGEGSRLTVL.

V usage is TRBV7-9 and J usage is TRBJ2-7; 9 nucleotides match TRBD1. Unmatched junction bases numbered 10, after V lost 2 bases and J lost 5 bases. Germline V gives CDR1 SEHNR, CDR2 FQNEAQ (reference sequence). This CDR3 is 16 amino acids long. The CDR3 spells CASSLTPGQGPHEQYF. In DNA form, the CDR3 reads TGTGCCAGCAGCTTAACCCCGGGACAGGGCCCTCACGAGCAGTACTTC.

The chain joins TRBV27 to TRBJ2-7; no clear D. This CDR3 has 12 amino acids. Per germline, CDR1 MNHEY and CDR2 SMNVEV (reference sequence). Trimming pared 4 bases from V and 6 bases from J, leaving 10 bases between. The CDR3 sequence: CASSSPLTEQYF. CDR3 DNA sequence: TGTGCCAGCAGTTCCCCATTGACCGAGCAGTACTTC.

The J gene is TRBJ2-7, the V gene TRBV15; tentatively, D is TRBD1 (6 bases). Trimming shortened V by 1 base and J by 3 bases, and 13 bases separated the two germline ends. The CDR3 runs 15 residues. Germline CDR1 and CDR2: LNHNV and YYDKDF (reference sequence). The CDR3 sequence: CATSRARDNIYEQYF. The CDR3 bases are TGTGCCACCAGCAGAGCCCGGGACAACATCTACGAGCAGTACTTC.

The rearrangement links TRBV30 to TRBJ1-2; no reliable D call. The ends were cut back, 1 base at V and 7 bases at J, with 19 bases in the middle. CDR1 and CDR2 from the germline V gene are GTSNPN and SVGIG (reference sequence). This CDR3 region has 15 residues. The CDR3 reads CAWSAGQHGVCGYTF. CDR3 DNA: TGTGCCTGGAGTGCCGGGCAGCATGGGGTATGTGGCTACACCTTC.

The chain uses TRBV11-2 and TRBJ1-1; no clear D gene. CDR1 is SGHAT, CDR2 FQNNGV, per germline. Trimming left V 0 bases short and J 6 bases short, with 8 bases between. The CDR3 contains 13 residues. CDR3 in amino acids: CASSLESSAEAFF. CDR3 bases: TGTGCCAGCAGCTTAGAGTCCTCGGCTGAAGCTTTCTTT.

The V call is TRBV29-1, the J call TRBJ1-5, with 9 bases identical to TRBD1. V was pared by 6 bases and J by 2 bases, with 35 bases of the junction left unmatched. Germline V gives CDR1 SQVTM, CDR2 ANQGSEA. The length of the CDR3 is 24 residues. For the CDR3, the DNA is TGCAGCGTCCCAGGGCCGATCCTGGACAGGGGTAGAGGACTTGCCTCGGATCGCAATCAGCCCCAGCATTTT. Translated: CSVPGPILDRGRGLASDRNQPQHF.

A note on this clone: One junction end disagrees with the germline gene, perhaps due to a read error. The chain joins TRBV7-7 to TRBJ2-5, with D uncertain. Germline CDR1 is SSHAT and CDR2 is FNYEAQ (reference sequence). This CDR3 is 14 amino acids long. The CDR3 spells CASSFGQVRETQYF. For the CDR3, the DNA is TGTGCTAGCAGCTTTGGGCAGGTCAGGGAGACCCAGTACTTC.

The rearrangement joins TRBV6-1 to TRBJ2-7, with D hard to call. Germline CDR1 and CDR2: MNHNS and SASEGT. Trimming removed 0 bases at V and 2 bases at J, with 8 bases between. This CDR3 spans 14 amino acids. The CDR3 loop is CASSEAAGAYEQYF. For the CDR3, the DNA is TGTGCCAGCAGTGAAGCGGCAGGCGCCTACGAGCAGTACTTC.

V and J are TRBV12-2 and TRBJ1-2. TRBV12-2 is a known pseudogene. The CDR3 totals 18 residues. This chain's CDR3 is CASLPLPEIALEGYGYTF. As DNA, the CDR3 is TGTGCAAGTCTCCCACTCCCTGAGATAGCCTTAGAGGGCTATGGCTACACCTTC.

The chain links TRBV7-2 to TRBJ2-7; the D is unclear. The germline V gene encodes CDR1 SGHTA and CDR2 FQGNSA. The CDR3 has 14 residues. The V end was cut by 3 bases, the J end by 0 bases, with 9 bases between. The DNA for the CDR3 is TGTGCCAGCAGCTTTAATCGTAACTCCTACGAGCAGTACTTC. Protein: CASSFNRNSYEQYF.

The chain joins TRBV29-1 to TRBJ2-7; D possibly matches TRBD1 or TRBD2 (5 bases each). This CDR3 comprises 12 residues. V was trimmed by 5 bases and J by 4 bases, leaving 12 bases between them. Germline-derived CDR1 and CDR2 are SQVTM and ANQGSEA. The CDR3 loop reads CSVQLGEYEQYF. Written as DNA, the CDR3 is TGCAGCGTTCAACTAGGGGAATACGAGCAGTACTTC.

Note on this clone: The sample holds other DNA sequences that translate to the same CDR3. The rearrangement joins TRBV19 to TRBJ2-7; 8 nucleotides line up with TRBD2. The V gene end was trimmed by 7 bases and the J gene end by 1 base; junction bases not matched to a gene: 6. This CDR3 is 14 amino acids long. Looked up from germline, CDR1 is LNHDA and CDR2 is SQIVND (reference sequence). The CDR3 region has the DNA TGTGCCAGTACCCCCCGGGGGGGGTCCTACGAGCAGTACTTC. Protein product: CASTPRGGSYEQYF.